This TCR beta chain was profiled in a study of blood T cell repertoires in COVID-19. Study information: From T cells, B-cell-depleted T cells, or PBMCs came the material, which was cDNA or gDNA.

Clinical history as reported by participants underpinned cohort assignment. Donors of Cohort 3 who recovered were those that had two negative PCRs, clearance, or symptom resolution. Looked up from germline, CDR1 is LNHDA and CDR2 is SQIVND (reference sequence). Trimming took off 5 bases at V and 4 bases at J, with 10 bases between the two ends. The CDR3 spans 13 residues. Source study methods: By means of reference gene primer amplification, nucleated cell counts were estimated. The repertoire was sequenced with immunoSEQ multiplex PCR; TCRdb's copy has only in-frame clones and lacks some. V, J and clone size reflect that table, while D and trimming were determined from the DNA. Of 250,000 to 350,000 clones detected, around 87% appear once; the ten largest clones hold over 4%.

The specimen sequenced was PBMCs or T cells enriched from blood (not recorded which). This sequence originates from a woman aged 30 to 39 who had recovered from COVID-19. This chain connects TRBV19 to TRBJ2-3; no clear D. The CDR3 nucleotides are TGTGCCAGTAGTGATCAGGTCGCAGATACGCAGTATTTT. This sequence encodes CASSDQVADTQYF. The whole variable domain, remainder taken from reference TRBV19 and TRBJ2-3, is DGGITQSPKYLFRKEGQNVTLSCEQNLNHDAMYWYRQDPGQGLRLIYYSQIVNDFQKGDIAEGYSVSREKKESFPLTVTSAQKNPTAFYLCASSDQVADTQYFGPGTRLTVL.